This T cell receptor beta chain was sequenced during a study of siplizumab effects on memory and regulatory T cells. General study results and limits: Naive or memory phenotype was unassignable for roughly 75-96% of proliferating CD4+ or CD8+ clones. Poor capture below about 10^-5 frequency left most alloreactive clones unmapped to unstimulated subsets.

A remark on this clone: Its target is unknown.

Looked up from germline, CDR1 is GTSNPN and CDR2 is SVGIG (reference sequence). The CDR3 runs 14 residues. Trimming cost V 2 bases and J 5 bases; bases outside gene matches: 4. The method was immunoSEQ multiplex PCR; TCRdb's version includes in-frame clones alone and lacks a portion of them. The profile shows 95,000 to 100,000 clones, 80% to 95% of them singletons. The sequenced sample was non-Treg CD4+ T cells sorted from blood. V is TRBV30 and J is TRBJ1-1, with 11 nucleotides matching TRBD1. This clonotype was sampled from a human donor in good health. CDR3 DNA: TGTGCCTGGAGTACCGGGACAGGGGGGACTGAAGCTTTCTTT. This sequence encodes CAWSTGTGGTEAFF.